These T cell receptor beta chains were read from a single sample in a study of blood T cell repertoires in COVID-19. The protocol was immunoSEQ multiplex PCR, while the TCRdb copy is restricted to in-frame clones and leaves out a portion. The sample includes about 290,000 clones, around nine tenths of them seen just once. Specimen: peripheral blood. Receptor source: a young woman with COVID-19, enrolled during active disease. Each CDR3 is given with its conserved first and last residue. The order of the fields is V gene, clone size, D gene, J gene, CDR3 protein, CDR3 DNA. D genes are given only for firm matches. Not every row has a clone size; where given, it reads once, few, many or a size class.

V: TRBV28; size: -; D: TRBD1; J: TRBJ1-1; CDR3: CASSLTSRDRDRFSEAFF; DNA: TGTGCCAGCAGCCTAACGTCCCGGGACAGGGATCGGTTCTCTGAAGCTTTCTTT
V: TRBV19; size: -; D: -; J: TRBJ1-5; CDR3: CASLKQDYSSWHF; DNA: TGTGCCAGTCTAAAACAGGACTACTCTTCTTGGCATTTT
V: TRBV5-1; size: -; D: -; J: TRBJ2-2; CDR3: CASSLAQATGELFF; DNA: TGCGCCAGCAGCTTGGCCCAGGCGACCGGGGAGCTGTTTTTT
V: TRBV4-1; size: -; D: -; J: TRBJ2-7; CDR3: CASSQVREREQYF; DNA: TGCGCCAGCAGCCAAGTCCGCGAGCGGGAGCAGTACTTC
V: TRBV6-4; size: -; D: -; J: TRBJ1-1; CDR3: CASSSNKEGSTEAFF; DNA: TGTGCCAGCAGTTCAAACAAGGAGGGGTCCACTGAAGCTTTCTTT
V: TRBV6-4; size: -; D: -; J: TRBJ1-2; CDR3: CASSDSPRAPSGGYTF; DNA: TGTGCCAGCAGTGACTCCCCTCGGGCTCCGAGCGGGGGCTACACCTTC
V: TRBV9; size: -; D: -; J: TRBJ1-3; CDR3: CASSGPPEQKPYSGNTIYF; DNA: TGTGCCAGCAGCGGACCCCCGGAGCAAAAGCCCTACTCTGGAAACACCATATATTTT
V: TRBV19; size: -; D: TRBD1; J: TRBJ1-1; CDR3: CASSLDSGTGNTEAFF; DNA: TGTGCCAGTAGTCTCGATTCCGGGACAGGAAACACTGAAGCTTTCTTT
V: TRBV27; size: -; D: TRBD2; J: TRBJ2-7; CDR3: CASSWGGGGGHEQYF; DNA: TGTGCCAGCAGTTGGGGCGGCGGGGGGGGTCACGAGCAGTACTTC
V: TRBV5-1; size: -; D: TRBD1; J: TRBJ1-2; CDR3: CASSSKREGGQITGSGYTF; DNA: TGCGCCAGCAGCTCGAAGCGTGAGGGGGGACAGATCACTGGAAGTGGCTACACCTTC
V: TRBV28; size: -; D: -; J: TRBJ1-2; CDR3: CASSQTDRIYGYTF; DNA: TGTGCCAGCAGTCAGACCGACAGAATCTATGGCTACACCTTC
V: TRBV6-5; size: -; D: -; J: TRBJ1-2; CDR3: CATTLYGYTF; DNA: TGTGCCACCACCCTATATGGCTACACCTTC
V: TRBV3-1/TRBV3-2; size: few; D: -; J: TRBJ1-2; CDR3: CASSQAVHYGYTF; DNA: TGTGCCAGCAGCCAAGCCGTTCACTATGGCTACACCTTC
V: TRBV7-9; size: -; D: TRBD1; J: TRBJ1-3; CDR3: CASSRPEGADTIYF; DNA: TGTGCCAGCAGCCGCCCGGAGGGGGCGGACACCATATATTTT
V: TRBV24-1; size: -; D: TRBD1; J: TRBJ1-4; CDR3: CATSDWTGGREKLFF; DNA: TGTGCCACCAGTGACTGGACAGGGGGCCGGGAAAAACTGTTTTTT
V: TRBV6-2/TRBV6-3; size: -; D: -; J: TRBJ2-7; CDR3: CASSYSNTGYEQYF; DNA: TGTGCCAGCAGTTATTCTAATACGGGGTACGAGCAGTACTTC
V: TRBV5-4; size: few; D: TRBD1; J: TRBJ1-2; CDR3: CASSQLGTGQGLNGYTF; DNA: TGTGCCAGCAGCCAGCTTGGGACGGGACAGGGGTTAAATGGCTACACCTTC
V: TRBV18; size: -; D: -; J: TRBJ2-1; CDR3: CASSPAEGAYNEQFF; DNA: TGTGCCAGCTCACCAGCTGAGGGCGCCTACAATGAGCAGTTCTTC
V: TRBV4-1; size: -; D: TRBD1; J: TRBJ1-2; CDR3: CASSQTGSADGYTF; DNA: TGCGCCAGCAGCCAGACAGGGAGTGCGGATGGCTACACCTTC
V: TRBV5-4; size: -; D: TRBD2; J: TRBJ2-1; CDR3: CASSLGGGGASYNEQFF; DNA: TGTGCCAGCAGCTTGGGAGGCGGGGGGGCCTCCTACAATGAGCAGTTCTTC
V: TRBV6-5; size: -; D: TRBD1; J: TRBJ1-1; CDR3: CATRGLLNTEAFF; DNA: TGTGCCACTAGGGGGCTGCTGAACACTGAAGCTTTCTTT
V: TRBV4-1; size: -; D: -; J: TRBJ1-4; CDR3: CASSQSGQDGKLFF; DNA: TGCGCCAGCAGCCAATCGGGACAAGACGGGAAACTGTTTTTT
V: TRBV19; size: -; D: -; J: TRBJ1-2; CDR3: CASSMSNLGYTF; DNA: TGTGCCAGTAGTATGAGCAACCTGGGCTACACCTTC
V: TRBV7-7; size: -; D: -; J: TRBJ2-5; CDR3: CASSLELASETQYF; DNA: TGTGCCAGCAGCTTAGAACTAGCTTCGGAGACCCAGTACTTC
V: TRBV11-2; size: -; D: TRBD1; J: TRBJ1-1; CDR3: CASSLVTGNMNTEAFF; DNA: TGTGCCAGCAGCTTAGTGACAGGGAACATGAACACTGAAGCTTTCTTT
V: TRBV6-5; size: -; D: TRBD2; J: TRBJ2-3; CDR3: CAIGTIRTDTQYF; DNA: TGTGCCATCGGGACTATCCGCACAGATACGCAGTATTTT
V: TRBV5-6; size: -; D: -; J: TRBJ2-1; CDR3: CASSLSGVNAEQFF; DNA: TGTGCCAGCAGCTTATCAGGGGTCAATGCAGAGCAGTTCTTC
V: TRBV19; size: -; D: TRBD2; J: TRBJ2-3; CDR3: CASSIAGGYTDTQYF; DNA: TGTGCCAGTAGTATAGCGGGGGGGTACACAGATACGCAGTATTTT
V: TRBV7-9; size: -; D: -; J: TRBJ1-6; CDR3: CASSSGESPLHF; DNA: TGTGCCAGCAGCTCCGGTGAGTCACCCCTCCACTTT
V: TRBV5-1; size: -; D: TRBD2; J: TRBJ2-1; CDR3: CASSPWGSGGVYNEQFF; DNA: TGCGCCAGCAGCCCCTGGGGTAGCGGGGGGGTGTACAATGAGCAGTTCTTC
V: TRBV19; size: -; D: TRBD1; J: TRBJ1-1; CDR3: CASSIVTGGNTEAFF; DNA: TGTGCCAGTAGTATAGTCACAGGGGGGAACACTGAAGCTTTCTTT
V: TRBV4-1; size: -; D: -; J: TRBJ1-2; CDR3: CASSLLTGSYGYTF; DNA: TGCGCCAGCAGCCTTCTAACAGGGAGCTATGGCTACACCTTC